This passage covers 26 T cell receptor beta chains from one sample sequenced in a study of T cell responses to AZD1222 COVID-19 vaccine. The method was immunoSEQ multiplex PCR; TCRdb's version includes in-frame clones alone and lacks a portion of them. The sample shows 100,000 or so clones, roughly 89% of them seen only once. The sequencing used peripheral blood, collected 28 days after the second AZD1222 dose. These receptors came from an adult who received the AZD1222 COVID-19 vaccine.

This chain links TRBV11-2 with TRBJ2-2; 13 nucleotides line up with TRBD2. V was pared by 4 bases and J by 4 bases, with 12 bases of the junction left unmatched. The germline gives CDR1 SGHAT, CDR2 FQNNGV. This CDR3 region has 19 residues. The CDR3 DNA is TGTGCCAGCAGCTCCCCCACAACTAGCGGGAGGGCCGCCACCGGGGAGCTGTTTTTT. Amino acid sequence: CASSSPTTSGRAATGELFF. Using reference TRBV11-2 and TRBJ2-2 for the parts outside the CDR3, the full variable domain is EAGVAQSPRYKIIEKRQSVAFWCNPISGHATLYWYQQILGQGPKLLIQFQNNGVVDDSQLPKDRFSAERLKGVDSTLKIQPAKLEDSAVYLCASSSPTTSGRAATGELFFGEGSRLTVL.

This clone has a single count. The chain links TRBV2 to TRBJ1-2; a possible D gene is TRBD1 (5 bases). Germline assignment: CDR1 SNHLY and CDR2 FYNNEI. The V end lost 2 bases, the J end lost 0 bases, and 13 bases lay between the germline ends. This CDR3 spans 16 amino acids. The CDR3 sequence: CASSEQGGNTNYGYTF. The CDR3 DNA sequence: TGTGCCAGCAGTGAACAGGGAGGAAACACTAACTATGGCTACACCTTC.

The chain has TRBV7-6 and TRBJ2-1; D is uncertain. Germline V gene lookup returns CDR1 SGHVS and CDR2 FNYEAQ. V lost 0 bases and J lost 2, with 8 bases in between. The CDR3 consists of 15 residues. CDR3 amino acids: CASSLADGTYNEQFF. In DNA, the CDR3 is TGTGCCAGCAGCTTAGCGGACGGAACCTACAATGAGCAGTTCTTC.

The V and J genes are TRBV5-6 and TRBJ2-3; TRBD2 matches at 8 bases. The V segment lost 3 bases and the J segment 7 bases; nucleotides outside the gene matches: 13. The CDR3 is 16 residues long. Germline V gives CDR1 SGHDT, CDR2 YYEEEE. The CDR3 DNA reads TGTGCCAGCAGCTGGAAGAATAGCGGGATTGGAAATACGCAGTATTTT. Protein: CASSWKNSGIGNTQYF.

The V call is TRBV6-4, the J call TRBJ2-7; perhaps TRBD1 as D (6 bases). Germline CDR1 is MRHNA and CDR2 is SNTAGT. V lost 0 bases to trimming and J lost 6 bases, with 9 bases between them. CDR3 length: 13 residues. The CDR3 sequence is CASSDSQGTEQYF. The CDR3 nucleotides are TGTGCCAGCAGTGACTCCCAGGGGACCGAGCAGTACTTC.

J is TRBJ2-1 and V is TRBV25-1; the D is unclear. Germline V gives CDR1 MGHDK, CDR2 SYGVNS. The CDR3 length is 12 residues. V was cut by 6 bases and J by 14 bases, with 17 bases left in between. The CDR3: CASSLNSARKFF. For the CDR3, the DNA is TGTGCCAGCAGCCTTAACTCAGCACGAAAGTTCTTC.

This sequence joins TRBV7-8 and TRBJ2-5, with a possible D match to TRBD2 (5 bases). The CDR3 sequence is 14 residues long. Germline CDR1 reads SGHVS; CDR2 reads FQNEAQ. Trimming removed 4 bases from V and 7 bases from J, with 16 bases in between. As DNA, the CDR3 is TGTGCCAGCAGCTCAATGGACTTGGGCGGGACCCAGTACTTC. This encodes CASSSMDLGGTQYF.

The rearrangement uses TRBV19 and TRBJ2-7; 10 nucleotides match TRBD2. CDR1 and CDR2 (germline): LNHDA, SQIVND (reference sequence). Trimming removed 4 bases from V and 2 bases from J; junction bases left unmatched: 2. This CDR3 is built from 14 residues. The CDR3 DNA follows: TGTGCCAGTAGTAACCTAGCGGGAGCCTACGAGCAGTACTTC. It is translated as CASSNLAGAYEQYF.

The rearrangement uses TRBV27 and TRBJ1-1; 7 bases match TRBD1. The CDR3 is made up of 16 amino acids. Germline V CDR1 and CDR2: MNHEY, SMNVEV (reference sequence). Losses at the gene ends were 6 bases for V and 0 bases for J; bases not matched to a gene: 10. In DNA form, the CDR3 reads TGTGCCAGCAGCTCATTCAGACAGGGTTTGAACACTGAAGCTTTCTTT. As protein: CASSSFRQGLNTEAFF.

The chain uses TRBV11-3 and TRBJ2-6; the match to TRBD2 covers 7 bases. Germline V lookup: CDR1 SGHNT, CDR2 YENEEA. The CDR3 covers 17 residues. The ends lost 1 base at V and 0 bases at J; junction bases unmatched: 3. CDR3 residues: CASSLGEGNSGANVLTF. DNA of the CDR3: TGTGCCAGCAGCTTAGGGGAGGGAAACTCTGGGGCCAACGTCCTGACTTTC.

The chain links TRBV6-4 to TRBJ2-2; D not certain. The CDR3 loop spans 14 amino acids. Germline CDR1 reads MRHNA; CDR2 reads SNTAGT. Between the trimmed V and J ends, which lost 2 bases and 0 bases, there was a span of 4 bases. Written as DNA, the CDR3 is TGTGCCAGCAGTGACCCCTCGAACACCGGGGAGCTGTTTTTT. Protein product: CASSDPSNTGELFF.

The chain is built from TRBV7-9 and TRBJ2-7, with TRBD1 as a possible D gene (6 bases). V lost 5 bases and J lost 3, with 17 bases in between. This CDR3 has 15 residues. Germline V CDR1 and CDR2: SEHNR, FQNEAQ (reference sequence). CDR3 nucleotides: TGTGCCAGCAGCCCTACCCGCGGACAGCTCTACGAGCAGTACTTC. Its protein product is CASSPTRGQLYEQYF. The full variable domain, completed using reference TRBV7-9 and TRBJ2-7, is DTGVSQNPRHKITKRGQNVTFRCDPISEHNRLYWYRQTLGQGPEFLTYFQNEAQLEKSRLLSDRFSAERPKGSFSTLEIQRTEQGDSAMYLCASSPTRGQLYEQYFGPGTRLTVT.

The rearrangement links TRBV19 to TRBJ2-1, with D uncertain. Looked up from germline, CDR1 is LNHDA and CDR2 is SQIVND (reference sequence). Trimming shortened V by 2 bases and J by 4 bases, and 12 bases separated the two germline ends. The CDR3 consists of 15 residues. In DNA form, the CDR3 reads TGTGCCAGTAGTATATCAAAGGAGAATTACAATGAGCAGTTCTTC. Its protein is CASSISKENYNEQFF.

This sequence joins TRBV18 and TRBJ2-3; 10 bases map to TRBD2. The germline V gene has CDR1 KGHSH and CDR2 LQKENI. Trimming removed 3 bases from V and 2 bases from J; junction bases left unmatched: 2. The CDR3 is 15 amino acids. The DNA of the CDR3 is TGTGCCAGCTCACCTGGACTAGCGGACACAGATACGCAGTATTTT. Residues: CASSPGLADTDTQYF.

This chain links TRBV6-5 with TRBJ2-7; no clear D. The germline CDR1 and CDR2 sequences are MNHEY and SVGAGI. The V gene lost 7 bases and the J gene lost 2 bases, with 12 bases spanning the gap. There are 13 residues in the CDR3. This CDR3 is CASNSGPAYEQYF. The CDR3 coding sequence is TGTGCCAGCAACTCTGGCCCCGCCTACGAGCAGTACTTC.

This rearrangement joins TRBV6-5 to TRBJ2-7; possibly TRBD1 for D (5 bases). The CDR3 is made up of 16 amino acids. Germline-derived CDR1 and CDR2 are MNHEY and SVGAGI. V lost 4 bases and J 2 bases, leaving 18 bases between the germline ends. The CDR3 nucleotides read TGTGCCAGCAGTTTTGGCACAGGCTACATTACCTACGAGCAGTACTTC. This sequence encodes CASSFGTGYITYEQYF.

V and J are TRBV2 and TRBJ2-1; 7 bases fit TRBD1. This CDR3 has 15 residues. Germline loops: CDR1 SNHLY, CDR2 FYNNEI. V lost 2 bases, J lost 6 bases, and 7 bases stayed unmatched. The CDR3 bases are TGTGCCAGCAGTGAATGGCCGGCAGGGGGCAATGAGCAGTTCTTC. It translates to CASSEWPAGGNEQFF.

This clone was seen just once. The rearrangement uses TRBV6-5 and TRBJ2-3, with D tentatively TRBD2 (5 bases). With 2 bases removed from V and 3 bases from J, the gap between germline ends came to 6 bases. Germline lookup yields CDR1 MNHEY and CDR2 SVGAGI. The CDR3 is 13 amino acids. DNA of the CDR3: TGTGCCAGCAGTTACGAGGGAACAGATACGCAGTATTTT. Its protein product is CASSYEGTDTQYF.

V is TRBV10-3 and J is TRBJ2-1; possible D gene TRBD1, 6 bases. CDR1 and CDR2 (germline): ENHRY, SYGVKD. Trimming removed 5 bases at V and 5 bases at J, with 16 bases between. The CDR3 totals 15 residues. CDR3 sequence: CAISPPTGTNNEQFF. The CDR3 coding sequence is TGTGCCATCAGTCCCCCCACCGGGACAAACAATGAGCAGTTCTTC.

V gene TRBV19 combines with J gene TRBJ2-7; tentatively, D is TRBD1 or TRBD2 (5 bases each). Germline-derived CDR1 and CDR2 are LNHDA and SQIVND (reference sequence). CDR3 length: 11 residues. V was pared by 7 bases and J by 7 bases, with 11 bases between. The CDR3 reads CASKRGWEQYF. The CDR3 DNA is TGTGCCAGTAAGAGGGGATGGGAGCAGTACTTC.

This chain links TRBV9 with TRBJ2-2; the match to TRBD2 covers 9 bases. The V gene end was trimmed by 7 bases and the J gene end by 5 bases; junction bases not matched to a gene: 6. CDR1 and CDR2 from the germline V gene are SGDLS and YYNGEE. The CDR3 is made up of 14 amino acids. The CDR3 spells CASAPSGRTGELFF. The CDR3 DNA reads as TGTGCCAGCGCCCCCAGCGGGAGGACCGGGGAGCTGTTTTTT.

This chain links TRBV7-9 with TRBJ2-7; TRBD1 agrees at 7 bases. The CDR3 contains 13 residues. The junction had 6 bases not matched to a gene; V was cut back by 3 bases and J by 7 bases. Germline assignment: CDR1 SEHNR and CDR2 FQNEAQ (reference sequence). The CDR3 nucleotides read TGTGCCAGCAGCTTTACAGGGGAAAGAGAGCAGTACTTC. Protein sequence: CASSFTGEREQYF.

As concerns this clone: One end of the junction varies from germline; a read error may be responsible. The chain has TRBV6-5 and TRBJ2-5; D gene uncertain. Germline CDR1 MNHEY, CDR2 SVGAGI. This CDR3 has 13 amino acids. CDR3 sequence reads: CASSDSPGGAQYF. The CDR3, as DNA: TGTGCCAGCAGTGACTCCCCTGGTGGGGCCCAGTACTTC.

The chain is built from TRBV30 and TRBJ1-1, with D possibly matching TRBD1 (5 bases). Germline V CDR1 and CDR2: GTSNPN, SVGIG (reference sequence). V was clipped by 3 bases and J by 7 bases, with 9 bases between them. CDR3 length: 11 amino acids. CDR3: CAWSRAVEAFF. CDR3 nucleotides: TGTGCCTGGAGCAGGGCGGTTGAAGCTTTCTTT.

This chain uses TRBV7-2 with TRBJ1-2; possibly TRBD1 for D (6 bases). The ends were cut back, 1 base at V and 3 bases at J, with 15 bases in the middle. Germline V gives CDR1 SGHTA, CDR2 FQGNSA. This CDR3 has 16 amino acids. The CDR3 is CASSLGVGGQYYGYTF. The CDR3 coding sequence is TGTGCCAGCAGCTTAGGGGTCGGGGGGCAGTACTATGGCTACACCTTC.

The chain employs TRBV20-1 and TRBJ1-1, with D possibly being TRBD1 (6 bases). CDR3 length equals 11 residues. V lost 8 bases, J lost 4 bases, and 11 bases lay in between. Germline CDR1 DFQATT, CDR2 SNEGSKA (reference sequence). CDR3 bases: TGCAGTCGCCTAGGGGGCACTGAAGCTTTCTTT. This translates into CSRLGGTEAFF.